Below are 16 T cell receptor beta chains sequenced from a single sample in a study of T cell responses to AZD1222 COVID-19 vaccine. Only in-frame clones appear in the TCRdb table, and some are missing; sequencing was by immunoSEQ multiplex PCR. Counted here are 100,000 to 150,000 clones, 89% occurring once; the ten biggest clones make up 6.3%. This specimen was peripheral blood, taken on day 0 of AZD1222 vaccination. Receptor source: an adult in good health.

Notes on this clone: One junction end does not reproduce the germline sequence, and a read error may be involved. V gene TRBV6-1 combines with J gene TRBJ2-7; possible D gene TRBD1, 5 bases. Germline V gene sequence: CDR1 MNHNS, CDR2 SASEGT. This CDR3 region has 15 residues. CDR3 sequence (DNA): TGTGCCAGCAGCGAAGCCCAGGGCGGATACTACGAGCAGTACTTC. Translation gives CASSEAQGGYYEQYF.

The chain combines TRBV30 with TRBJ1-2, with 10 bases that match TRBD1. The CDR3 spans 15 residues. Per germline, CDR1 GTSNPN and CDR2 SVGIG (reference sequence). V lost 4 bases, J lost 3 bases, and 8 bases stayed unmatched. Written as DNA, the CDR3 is TGTGCCTGGAACCCCTGGGACAGGGGCCACTATGGCTACACCTTC. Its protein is CAWNPWDRGHYGYTF.

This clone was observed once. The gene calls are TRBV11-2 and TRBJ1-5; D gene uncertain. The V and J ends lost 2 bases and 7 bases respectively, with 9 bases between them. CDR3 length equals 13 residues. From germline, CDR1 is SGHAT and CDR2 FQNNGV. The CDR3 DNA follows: TGTGCCAGCAGCTTAAACGAGGGACAGCCCCAGCATTTT. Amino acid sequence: CASSLNEGQPQHF.

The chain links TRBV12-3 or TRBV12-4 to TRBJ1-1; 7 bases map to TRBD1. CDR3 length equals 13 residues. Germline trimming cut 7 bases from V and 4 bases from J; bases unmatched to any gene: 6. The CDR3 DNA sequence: TGTGCCAGCACCAGAGACAGGGCCACTGAAGCTTTCTTT. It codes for CASTRDRATEAFF.

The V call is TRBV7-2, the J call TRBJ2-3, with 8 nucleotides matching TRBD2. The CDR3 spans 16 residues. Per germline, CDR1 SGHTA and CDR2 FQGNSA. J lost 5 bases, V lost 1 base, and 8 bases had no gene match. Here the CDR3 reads CASSLGFRGGLDTQYF. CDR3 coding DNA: TGTGCCAGCAGCTTAGGGTTTCGGGGGGGGCTAGATACGCAGTATTTT.

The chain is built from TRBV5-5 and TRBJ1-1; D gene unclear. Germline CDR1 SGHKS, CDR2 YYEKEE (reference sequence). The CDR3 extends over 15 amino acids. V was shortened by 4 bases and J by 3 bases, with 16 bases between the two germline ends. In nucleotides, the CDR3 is TGTGCCAGCAGCCTCAACGTGAATCCGTACACTGAAGCTTTCTTT. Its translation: CASSLNVNPYTEAFF. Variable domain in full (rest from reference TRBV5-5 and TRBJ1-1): DAGVTQSPTHLIKTRGQQVTLRCSPISGHKSVSWYQQVLGQGPQFIFQYYEKEERGRGNFPDRFSARQFPNYSSELNVNALLLGDSALYLCASSLNVNPYTEAFFGQGTRLTVV.

The DNA for the CDR3 is TGCGCCAGCAGTGACCCCTCTGGAAACACCATATATTTT. Residues: CASSDPSGNTIYF. This chain uses TRBV10-2 with TRBJ1-3; D unresolved. Germline V gives CDR1 WSHSY, CDR2 SAAADI. The CDR3 sequence is 13 residues long. Trimming shortened V by 3 bases and J by 0 bases, and 3 bases separated the two germline ends.

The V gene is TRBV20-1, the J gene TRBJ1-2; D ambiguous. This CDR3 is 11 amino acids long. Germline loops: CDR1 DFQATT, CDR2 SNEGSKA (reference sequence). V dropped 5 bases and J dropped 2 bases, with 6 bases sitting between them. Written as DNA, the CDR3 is TGCAGTGCTTCGGACAACTATGGCTACACCTTC. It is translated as CSASDNYGYTF.

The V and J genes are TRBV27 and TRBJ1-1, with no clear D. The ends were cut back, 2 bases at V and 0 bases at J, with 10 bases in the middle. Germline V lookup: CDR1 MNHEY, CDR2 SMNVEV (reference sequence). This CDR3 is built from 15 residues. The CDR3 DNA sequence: TGTGCCAGCAGTTTAAGTTTTAGCCTGAACACTGAAGCTTTCTTT. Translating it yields CASSLSFSLNTEAFF.

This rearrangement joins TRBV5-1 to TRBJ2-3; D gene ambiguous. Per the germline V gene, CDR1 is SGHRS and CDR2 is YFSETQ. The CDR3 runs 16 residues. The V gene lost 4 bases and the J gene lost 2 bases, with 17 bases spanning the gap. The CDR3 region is CASSVPGLHHTDTQYF. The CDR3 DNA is TGCGCCAGCAGCGTTCCAGGTTTACACCACACAGATACGCAGTATTTT.

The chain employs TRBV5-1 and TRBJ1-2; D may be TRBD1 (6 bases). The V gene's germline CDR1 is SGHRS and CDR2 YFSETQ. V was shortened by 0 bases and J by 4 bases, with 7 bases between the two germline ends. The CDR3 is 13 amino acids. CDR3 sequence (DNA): TGCGCCAGCAGCTTGGGGACAGTCTATGGCTACACCTTC. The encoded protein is CASSLGTVYGYTF.

This chain's CDR3 is CASSLWGGTDTQYF. The CDR3 bases are TGTGCCAGCAGCTTGTGGGGGGGCACAGATACGCAGTATTTT. The rearrangement joins TRBV5-6 to TRBJ2-3; possible D gene TRBD2, 6 bases. Trimming took off 1 base at V and 1 base at J, with 7 bases between the two ends. Looked up from germline, CDR1 is SGHDT and CDR2 is YYEEEE. The CDR3 has 14 residues.

For the CDR3, the DNA is TGTGCCAGCAGTTTTAAGGCATATGGCTACACCTTC. Translating gives CASSFKAYGYTF. The chain combines TRBV28 with TRBJ1-2; D is uncertain. This CDR3 region has 12 residues. Trimming pared 3 bases from V and 5 bases from J, leaving 7 bases between. CDR1 is MDHEN and CDR2 is SYDVKM in the germline V gene.

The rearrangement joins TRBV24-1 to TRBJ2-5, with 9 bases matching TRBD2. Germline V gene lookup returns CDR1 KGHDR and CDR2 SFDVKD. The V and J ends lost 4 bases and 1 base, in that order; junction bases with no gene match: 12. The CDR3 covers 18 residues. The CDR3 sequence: CATSEVWRGGVIQETQYF. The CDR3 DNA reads TGTGCCACCAGTGAGGTTTGGCGGGGGGGCGTAATCCAAGAGACCCAGTACTTC.

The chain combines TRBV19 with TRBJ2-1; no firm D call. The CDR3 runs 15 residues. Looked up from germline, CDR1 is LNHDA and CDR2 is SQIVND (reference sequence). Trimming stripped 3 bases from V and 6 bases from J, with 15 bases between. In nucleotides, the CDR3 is TGTGCCAGTAGTATGGTTCTGGGCCTGGGCAATGAGCAGTTCTTC. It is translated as CASSMVLGLGNEQFF.

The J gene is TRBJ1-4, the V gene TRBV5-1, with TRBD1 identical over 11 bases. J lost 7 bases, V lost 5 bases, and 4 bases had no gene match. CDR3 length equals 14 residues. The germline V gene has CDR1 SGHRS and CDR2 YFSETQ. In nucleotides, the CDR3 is TGCGCCAGCAGTGCCGGGACAGGGGGTGAAAAACTGTTTTTT. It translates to CASSAGTGGEKLFF.